This TCR beta chain was recovered during a study of early T cells in non-severe SARS-CoV-2 infection. This clonotype appeared many times. Its antigen is undetermined. Study observations and caveats: Clonotype matching in VDJdb favored anti-spike CD8 responses and did not capture private and CD4 specificities.

The protocol attached unique molecular identifiers to individual cDNA molecules. TCRdb passed the 5' RACE reads through MiXCR, listing each CDR3 protein once. This sample has just under 65,000 distinct CDR3 sequences, with around 5.7% found just once. The TCR originated in an adult who was a healthcare worker with PCR-confirmed SARS-CoV-2 infection or an uninfected control (not recorded which). Sample: whole blood, taken at baseline.

The chain's CDR3 is CASSFRQGTGELFF. The DNA for the CDR3 is TGTGCCAGCAGCTTCCGACAGGGGACCGGGGAGCTGTTTTTT. The chain combines TRBV11-2 with TRBJ2-2, with 8 bases fitting TRBD1. The trim removed 3 bases at V and 5 bases at J, leaving 2 bases unmatched. Germline V gene sequence: CDR1 SGHAT, CDR2 FQNNGV. CDR3 length: 14 residues. Filled out from reference TRBV11-2 and TRBJ2-2, the complete variable domain reads EAGVAQSPRYKIIEKRQSVAFWCNPISGHATLYWYQQILGQGPKLLIQFQNNGVVDDSQLPKDRFSAERLKGVDSTLKIQPAKLEDSAVYLCASSFRQGTGELFFGEGSRLTVL.